This T cell receptor (beta chain) was recovered during a study of T cells in tumors after PD-1 blockade. Some clones are missing from TCRdb's copy, which holds only in-frame ones; the method was immunoSEQ multiplex PCR. The sample gives about 15,000 clones, 65% to 70% of which show up once; roughly 30% is in the top ten. Study results and caveats: Clonal replacement, not reinvigoration, is suggested for expanded exhausted CD8+ clones after therapy.

V shed 3 bases and J 0 bases; nucleotides not matched to a gene: 6. The CDR3 length is 16 residues. Germline CDR1 SGHRS, CDR2 YFSETQ. Comment on this clone: Its antigen is unknown.

This rearrangement joins TRBV5-1 to TRBJ2-4; 7 bases line up with TRBD1. This TCR came from a human donor with cutaneous squamous cell carcinoma. The specimen comprised tumor tissue, sampled after anti-PD-1 treatment. The CDR3 nucleotides are TGCGCCAGCAGCTCTACAGGGGCGAGAGCCAAAAACATTCAGTACTTC. As protein: CASSSTGARAKNIQYF. The whole variable domain, remainder taken from reference TRBV5-1 and TRBJ2-4, is KAGVTQTPRYLIKTRGQQVTLSCSPISGHRSVSWYQQTPGQGLQFLFEYFSETQRNKGNFPGRFSGRQFSNSRSEMNVSTLELGDSALYLCASSSTGARAKNIQYFGAGTRLSVL.